This T cell receptor beta chain was documented in a study of regulatory T cells in long-lasting Graves disease (dated by TCRdb to about 2021). Regarding the complete study: In the newly diagnosed Graves' disease group, patients had been taking antithyroid drugs for less than 3 months. Persistent Graves' disease patients were compared with newly diagnosed Graves' disease patients by peripheral blood TCR sequencing and RNA sequencing. The study was registered as a clinical trial and conducted in China. A total of about 33 samples underwent TCR sequencing: 13 from persistent and approximately 20 from newly diagnosed Graves' disease patients. What the work shows at the level of the full study, not this receptor alone: A larger number of public clonotypes was shared among persistent patients (fewer than 3,000) than among newly diagnosed patients (approximately 930). Persistent disease showed preferential use of TRBV28, TRBJ1-2 and TRBJ2-5, whereas newly diagnosed disease favored TRBV20-1 and TRBJ2-1. Only peripheral blood was studied, because thyroid tissue, the primary lesion, was inaccessible. The small sample size was acknowledged by the authors as a limitation that may reduce accuracy. Compared with newly diagnosed patients, patients with persistent Graves' disease had lower TCR Shannon entropy and fewer highly expanded clones, which suggests clonal expansion. Sequencing and analysis were limited to the TCR beta chain.

This clonotype was found many times. The antigen it recognizes is unknown. Base qualities are missing; no much larger clone stands one base away. The time point label corresponds to: newly diagnosed GD, antithyroid drugs for less than 3 months. RNA was extracted from PBMCs in TRIzol for both TCR sequencing and RNA sequencing. The diagnosis of Graves' disease was made according to American Thyroid Association guidelines. Patients were recruited from an endocrinology department in Xi'an, China. Each patient gave around 9.2 milliliters of peripheral blood, collected in an EDTA anticoagulant tube. PBMCs were isolated by Ficoll Paque Plus density gradient separation without further T cell sorting. An Agilent 2100 Bioanalyzer and agarose gel were used to check RNA quality, while a NanoDrop 2000 measured RNA concentration. Including the terminal cysteine and phenylalanine, the CDR3 comprises 17 residues. The read is trimmed to its CDR3 DNA, 51 bases read in frame from base 1. V loses 1 base, J loses 0 bases, and the germline ends lie 16 bases apart. CDR1 and CDR2, looked up from the germline V gene, are SGHRS and YFSETQ.

Libraries were prepared through multiplex PCR. Data came from an Illumina HiSeq 4000. TCR beta libraries were built with iRepertoire HTBI primers and Arm-PCR amplification of CDR3 regions. Before sequencing, the PCR products went through gel purification. The source study handled its data this way. Gene usage analysis of CDR3 amino acid clonotypes used the 60 to 80 TRBV and some 13 TRBJ segments found across samples. Filtered high-quality paired reads were merged into contigs using COPE and FqMerger. BLAST was used to align contigs to IMGT TRBV, TRBD and TRBJ reference genes, with CDR3 defined following IMGT. Highly expanded clones were defined as clonotypes with a frequency above 0.1%. Shannon entropy served as the measure of repertoire diversity, while the Gini coefficient captured V-J evenness. A clonotype found in more than one individual was treated as public. Clones were called with MiXCR by TCRdb after fastp trimmed the public reads at Q25, and only in-frame beta chains were retained. Each entry is one CDR3 protein sequence, shown with its most common DNA and genes. Here the V and J calls rest on TCRdb's processing, not on the authors' analysis. Within this sample are approximately 400,000 distinct CDR3 sequences, with about 15% of them counted one time only. The ten largest clones represent 16% of the sample.

These data were likewise used in another study, on T cells in Graves' hyperthyroidism and ophthalmopathy. The second study, in turn, reports: A patient counted as having stable Graves' hyperthyroidism if no progression to ophthalmopathy occurred over 18 months of follow-up. Hyperthyroidism patients were newly diagnosed, with disease duration under 2 months, and aged 18 to 65 years. Exclusion was applied to patients with uncontrolled infections, other autoimmune diseases, pregnancy or lactation. Diagnoses were established on the basis of clinical symptoms, serum thyroxine and TRAb, thyroid ultrasound, and orbital computed tomography. For the first round of RT-PCR on the TCR CDR3, the HTBI primer set was used together with the Qiagen OneStep RT-PCR kit. Most expanded thyroid clonotypes (frequency above 0.001) were also found in blood, which suggests that blood repertoires may mirror thyroid immune responses. Ophthalmopathy was separated from stable hyperthyroidism by a 13 V-J signature model, with around 88% sensitivity and approximately 81% specificity obtained in cross-validation and 80%/75% obtained in testing. During validation, the model predicted progression to ophthalmopathy a median of about 6.5 months ahead of onset, with around 71% sensitivity and 72% to 80% specificity. To identify distinguishing TCR V-J signatures, a discovery cohort of around 98 patients was used, comprising 43 with Graves' ophthalmopathy and 55 to 65 with stable Graves' hyperthyroidism. Prospective prediction of ophthalmopathy was tested in an independent validation cohort of fewer than 20 hyperthyroidism patients and 17 patients who later progressed to ophthalmopathy. The approximately 90 discovery patients were randomly split 7:3 into training and test sets. In several Graves' hyperthyroidism patients, the study also compared T-cell repertoires from thyroid tissue with T-cell repertoires from blood. Once sampling was done, hyperthyroidism patients were given methimazole at a starting dose of 30 mg daily, whereas ophthalmopathy patients were given high-dose intravenous methylprednisolone. A second multiplex PCR round built the libraries, followed by size selection and purification. Libraries were sequenced paired-end with 100 bp reads on an Illumina HiSeq2000. Raw data were processed with SOAPnuke, discarding reads with adapters, uncalled bases, mean Phred below 15, or no exact constant-primer or identifier match. COPE v1.2.5 was used to merge the high-quality paired reads, and each unique nucleotide sequence was defined as a clonotype. MiTCR v1.1 was used to align clonotypes to the IMGT TRBV, TRBD and TRBJ reference segments. Only V-J combinations with frequency above 0.0001, covering roughly 99% of repertoires, were analysed. The TCS score was defined as F50 (clonal expansion) divided by E x V (chaos), with BLOSUM62-based TCRdist calculated between CDR3 peptides within each V-J. Welch's t-statistics and random forest reduced just over 500 V-J features to about 13, which were used in a naive Bayes classifier (R e1071). Sample size was not statistically predetermined, and investigators were not blinded to group allocation. According to the paper, TCR Vbeta CDR3 sequencing was carried out on about 140 peripheral blood samples, which came from fewer than 50 ophthalmopathy, approximately 72 hyperthyroidism and some 17 progressor patients.

The rearrangement joined TRBV5-1 to TRBJ2-5; TRBD1 could be the D gene, as 5 bases match. The receptor comes from a woman aged 30 to 39 with Graves disease. Donor details come from another sample of the same person, matched by shared clones. Sequencing was performed on peripheral blood mononuclear cells (PBMCs), taken at new diagnosis, from a patient treated with antithyroid drugs. This receptor carries the CDR3 CASSLYPGRRDQETQYF. The DNA reads as follows: TGCGCCAGCAGCTTGTACCCAGGGCGGCGAGACCAAGAGACCCAGTACTTC.